These 22 T cell receptor beta chains were sequenced from one sample in a study of technical replicates of blood from a few donors. The assay was immunoSEQ multiplex PCR, and TCRdb's table has in-frame clones only and misses some. The sample holds about 73,000 clones; 93% are singletons and the top ten take 0.25% to 0.3%. Sequencing was done on a sample of T cells isolated from PBMCs. These receptors were taken from a human donor in good health.

This chain's CDR3 is CASSGTGYEQYF. In DNA form, the CDR3 reads TGCGCCAGCAGCGGGACAGGCTACGAGCAGTACTTC. V is TRBV5-1 and J is TRBJ2-7, with TRBD1 identical over 8 bases. The CDR3 is made up of 12 amino acids. Trimming took 4 bases from V and 3 from J; bases not matched to a gene: 0. Germline V lookup: CDR1 SGHRS, CDR2 YFSETQ.

V usage is TRBV27 and J usage is TRBJ2-7, with D tentatively TRBD2 (5 bases). Germline-derived CDR1 and CDR2 are MNHEY and SMNVEV (reference sequence). With 3 bases removed from V and 4 bases from J, the gap between germline ends came to 10 bases. This CDR3 contains 13 residues. DNA of the CDR3: TGTGCCAGCAGTTTTCGATCGGGATACGAGCAGTACTTC. This encodes CASSFRSGYEQYF.

This clone was detected only once. This chain connects TRBV6-1 to TRBJ1-5, with D possibly matching TRBD1 (6 bases). Germline values: CDR1 MNHNS, CDR2 SASEGT. V was cut by 7 bases and J by 2 bases, with 15 bases left in between. CDR3 size: 15 residues. The DNA for the CDR3 is TGTGCCAGCACTGTCGGGAGGGGGGGCAATCAGCCCCAGCATTTT. This translates into CASTVGRGGNQPQHF.

This clone appeared once. The chain is built from TRBV5-1 and TRBJ2-7, with D perhaps matching TRBD2 (6 bases). V dropped 5 bases and J dropped 1 base, with 16 bases sitting between them. CDR1 and CDR2 from the germline V gene are SGHRS and YFSETQ. The CDR3 has 15 amino acids. CDR3 DNA sequence: TGCGCCAGCAGTCCAACGACTCGGGAGTCCTACGAGCAGTACTTC. It codes for CASSPTTRESYEQYF.

The chain combines TRBV19 with TRBJ1-2; TRBD1 matches at 12 bases. Germline V CDR1 and CDR2: LNHDA, SQIVND (reference sequence). The CDR3 has 16 residues. After removal of 5 bases from V and 4 bases from J, the junction contained 8 bases not matched to a gene. CDR3 sequence (DNA): TGTGCCAGTAGTCCGGGGACAGGGGGCGATGGCTATGGCTACACCTTC. Amino acid sequence: CASSPGTGGDGYGYTF.

V usage is TRBV25-1 and J usage is TRBJ1-2; D unresolved. This CDR3 has 15 amino acids. Between the trimmed V and J ends, which lost 3 bases and 5 bases, there was a span of 16 bases. CDR1 and CDR2 (germline): MGHDK, SYGVNS. CDR3 sequence: CASSEELRGTYGYTF. The CDR3 region has the DNA TGTGCCAGCAGTGAGGAACTGAGAGGAACGTATGGCTACACCTTC.

V is TRBV6-5 and J is TRBJ1-3, with no clear D. This CDR3 is built from 16 residues. Germline values: CDR1 MNHEY, CDR2 SVGAGI. Trimming shortened V by 4 bases and J by 5 bases, and 18 bases separated the two germline ends. The CDR3 here is CASSWVLRGVRNTIYF. CDR3 coding DNA: TGTGCCAGCAGTTGGGTCCTGCGCGGGGTAAGAAACACCATATATTTT.

V gene TRBV28 combines with J gene TRBJ1-5, with D perhaps matching TRBD1 (5 bases). Germline V CDR1 and CDR2: MDHEN, SYDVKM. This CDR3 region has 14 residues. Trimming cost V 2 bases and J 4 bases, with 9 bases left between them. DNA of the CDR3: TGTGCCAGCAGTTTAAGGACATTTAATCAGCCCCAGCATTTT. It codes for CASSLRTFNQPQHF.

The rearrangement uses TRBV7-6 and TRBJ1-1; D unclear. The V end was cut by 3 bases, the J end by 4 bases, with 9 bases between. CDR1 is SGHVS, CDR2 FNYEAQ, per germline. This CDR3 has 13 amino acids. CDR3 sequence reads: CASSFGVGTEAFF. The CDR3 nucleotides are TGTGCCAGCAGCTTCGGGGTGGGCACTGAAGCTTTCTTT.

This chain joins TRBV7-3 and TRBJ2-3; 8 nucleotides line up with TRBD2. CDR3 size: 14 residues. The germline CDR1 and CDR2 sequences are SGHTA and FQGTGA. V trimming: 3 bases; J trimming: 4 bases; junction bases outside the gene matches: 3. The CDR3: CASSLAGGSDTQYF. CDR3 coding DNA: TGTGCCAGCAGCTTGGCGGGGGGCTCAGATACGCAGTATTTT.

The rearrangement links TRBV7-9 to TRBJ2-3; D possibly corresponds to TRBD2 (5 bases). The CDR3 consists of 11 residues. V lost 11 bases to trimming and J lost 1 base, with 7 bases between them. The germline V gene encodes CDR1 SEHNR and CDR2 FQNEAQ (reference sequence). CDR3 nucleotides: TGTGCCGGACTCGGCACAGATACGCAGTATTTT. Residues: CAGLGTDTQYF.

This clone was seen a single time. The J gene is TRBJ2-2, the V gene TRBV18; TRBD2 agrees at 8 bases. Germline CDR1 KGHSH, CDR2 LQKENI. The CDR3 loop spans 17 amino acids. With V trimmed by 0 bases and J by 1 base, 4 bases remained unmatched. This CDR3 is CASSPPLLAENTGELFF. CDR3 DNA: TGTGCCAGCTCACCACCGCTACTAGCGGAGAACACCGGGGAGCTGTTTTTT.

The chain has TRBV5-1 and TRBJ2-1; D is unresolved. CDR1 is SGHRS and CDR2 is YFSETQ in the germline V gene. The V end lost 2 bases, the J end lost 0 bases, and 9 bases lay between the germline ends. This CDR3 has 15 residues. The CDR3 DNA is TGCGCCAGCAGCTTTACCCTGAGCTCCTACAATGAGCAGTTCTTC. As protein: CASSFTLSSYNEQFF.

Concerning this clone: In the same sample, other DNA sequences code for this CDR3. The chain employs TRBV15 and TRBJ2-5; D unresolved. The CDR3 covers 14 residues. Germline V gene data show CDR1 as LNHNV and CDR2 as YYDKDF (reference sequence). V was pared by 1 base and J by 4 bases, with 10 bases between. The DNA of the CDR3 is TGTGCCACCAGCAGAGGATTAGCACGAGAGACCCAGTACTTC. Its translation: CATSRGLARETQYF. The whole variable domain, remainder taken from reference TRBV15 and TRBJ2-5, is DAMVIQNPRYQVTQFGKPVTLSCSQTLNHNVMYWYQQKSSQAPKLLFHYYDKDFNNEADTPDNFQSRRPNTSFCFLDIRSPGLGDTAMYLCATSRGLARETQYFGPGTRLLVL.

In nucleotides, the CDR3 is TGTGCCAGCAGCTTAGCCGACAGGGGCGGAAACACCATATATTTT. Amino acids: CASSLADRGGNTIYF. The J gene is TRBJ1-3, the V gene TRBV11-2, with 8 bases lining up with TRBD1. CDR3 length equals 15 residues. Germline V gives CDR1 SGHAT, CDR2 FQNNGV. With V trimmed by 1 base and J by 4 bases, 3 bases remained unmatched.

This chain links TRBV7-9 with TRBJ2-7; perhaps TRBD1 as D (5 bases). The CDR3 spans 16 residues. V was pared by 3 bases and J by 0 bases, with 15 bases between. Per the germline V gene, CDR1 is SEHNR and CDR2 is FQNEAQ (reference sequence). As DNA, the CDR3 is TGTGCCAGCAGCTTCCCCCGAGACAGCAGCTCCTACGAGCAGTACTTC. It specifies CASSFPRDSSSYEQYF. Variable domain in full (rest from reference TRBV7-9 and TRBJ2-7): DTGVSQNPRHKITKRGQNVTFRCDPISEHNRLYWYRQTLGQGPEFLTYFQNEAQLEKSRLLSDRFSAERPKGSFSTLEIQRTEQGDSAMYLCASSFPRDSSSYEQYFGPGTRLTVT.

The chain uses TRBV6-5 and TRBJ2-7; D is perhaps TRBD1 (5 bases). The CDR3 contains 15 residues. Deletions cut 8 bases from V and 4 bases from J, with 21 bases between. Per the germline V gene, CDR1 is MNHEY and CDR2 is SVGAGI. CDR3 in amino acids: CASRTLRVRAYEQYF. CDR3 in DNA: TGTGCCAGCCGAACCCTCAGGGTCCGAGCTTACGAGCAGTACTTC.

The J gene is TRBJ2-5, the V gene TRBV6-5, with 8 bases matching TRBD2. CDR1 and CDR2 from the germline V gene are MNHEY and SVGAGI. With 6 bases clipped from V and 6 bases from J, the junction kept 6 bases outside the gene matches. The CDR3 length is 13 residues. For the CDR3, the DNA is TGTGCCAGCAGGGCCGGGAGGGCCAAGACCCAGTACTTC. It codes for CASRAGRAKTQYF.

This clone was observed once. The chain is built from TRBV5-1 and TRBJ2-6; TRBD1 matches 7 bases. Losses at the gene ends were 0 bases for V and 0 bases for J; bases not matched to a gene: 3. Germline-derived CDR1 and CDR2 are SGHRS and YFSETQ. This CDR3 comprises 17 residues. The CDR3, as DNA: TGCGCCAGCAGCTTGGGACAGGGTGACTCTGGGGCCAACGTCCTGACTTTC. This gives the protein CASSLGQGDSGANVLTF. The variable domain in full, with the rest retrieved from reference TRBV5-1 and TRBJ2-6, is KAGVTQTPRYLIKTRGQQVTLSCSPISGHRSVSWYQQTPGQGLQFLFEYFSETQRNKGNFPGRFSGRQFSNSRSEMNVSTLELGDSALYLCASSLGQGDSGANVLTFGAGSRLTVL.

The chain uses TRBV29-1 and TRBJ2-2; D is perhaps TRBD2 (7 bases). The germline V gene encodes CDR1 SQVTM and CDR2 ANQGSEA. The V end was cut by 6 bases, the J end by 3 bases, with 17 bases between. The CDR3 spans 15 residues. The CDR3 sequence is CSVYRGGGYTGELFF. DNA of the CDR3: TGCAGCGTCTATAGGGGGGGCGGGTACACCGGGGAGCTGTTTTTT.

V gene TRBV6-1 combines with J gene TRBJ1-4; D is unclear. The CDR3 spans 15 residues. Germline assignment: CDR1 MNHNS and CDR2 SASEGT. The V end was cut by 2 bases, the J end by 13 bases, with 20 bases between. CDR3 amino acids: CASSEYPVAFEGLFF. CDR3 bases: TGTGCCAGCAGTGAATACCCAGTTGCCTTCGAGGGACTGTTTTTT.

The genes are TRBV2 and TRBJ2-7; TRBD2 aligns across 10 bases. The germline CDR1 and CDR2 sequences are SNHLY and FYNNEI. V lost 1 base, J lost 6 bases, and 18 bases stayed unmatched. The CDR3 consists of 19 residues. The CDR3 DNA reads TGTGCCAGCAGTGAAGAGGTCGGGACTAGCGCCTTCCAGACCTTCGAGCAGTACTTC. Its translation: CASSEEVGTSAFQTFEQYF. Combining the CDR3 with reference TRBV2 and TRBJ2-7 gives the whole variable domain EPEVTQTPSHQVTQMGQEVILRCVPISNHLYFYWYRQILGQKVEFLVSFYNNEISEKSEIFDDQFSVERPDGSNFTLKIRSTKLEDSAMYFCASSEEVGTSAFQTFEQYFGPGTRLTVT.